This T cell receptor (beta chain) comes out of a study of tumor-infiltrating lymphocytes in localized non-small cell lung cancer. Study-level background: Tumor tissue and non-adjacent uninvolved lung came from each patient. Study outcomes and limitations: Available tissue quantity limited TCR sequencing to a patient subset. T-cell fraction did not differ between immunotypes IM1 and IM2. Tumors had more T cell infiltration than uninvolved lung, per TCRbeta sequencing and CD3 counts.

TCRdb keeps only in-frame clones here, not all; method: immunoSEQ multiplex PCR. Of 15,000 to 20,000 clones in the sample, 73% are singletons; the top ten hold 4.3%. With regard to this clone: Its specificity is not known.

CDR3 length equals 14 residues. Germline V CDR1 and CDR2: SGHVS, FQNEAQ. The V gene lost 3 bases and the J gene lost 1 base, with 9 bases spanning the gap. This TCR derives from a human donor with non-small cell lung cancer. What was sequenced was lung tumor tissue. This chain uses TRBV7-8 with TRBJ1-1; tentatively, D is TRBD1 (5 bases). CDR3 in amino acids: CASSFYGGNTEAFF. In DNA, the CDR3 is TGTGCCAGCAGCTTTTACGGGGGGAACACTGAAGCTTTCTTT.